What follows is one T cell receptor (beta chain) and its context. This sample is part of a study of OX40 agonist ivuxolimab in advanced cancers. V lost 2 bases and J 7 bases, leaving 7 bases between the germline ends. The CDR3 loop spans 12 amino acids. Germline V gene sequence: CDR1 KGHSH, CDR2 LQKENI. Profiled with immunoSEQ multiplex PCR; TCRdb holds only in-frame clones, not every one. This table has around 80,000 clones, just over 85% appearing once. This specimen was CD4+ or CD8+ T cells sorted from blood, taken in a trial of the OX40 agonist ivuxolimab. The receptor was derived from an adult with an advanced solid tumor such as melanoma, head and neck, liver or kidney cancer. The V gene is TRBV18, the J gene TRBJ2-3; D is undetermined. The CDR3 DNA sequence: TGTGCCAGCTCACCATCGCAGAATACGCAGTATTTT. It encodes CASSPSQNTQYF.